Shown below are 11 T cell receptor beta chains from a single sample sequenced in a study of control samples from healthy donors and cancer patients. TCRdb's table, derived via immunoSEQ multiplex PCR, lists solely in-frame clones and lacks some. The sample holds 70,000 to 95,000 clones, 87% seen once. Specimen: blood. The receptors were gathered from a man aged 50-59 years in good health.

V gene TRBV6-5 combines with J gene TRBJ2-3; 7 bases match TRBD1. Germline CDR1 MNHEY, CDR2 SVGAGI. CDR3 length: 13 amino acids. V was clipped by 7 bases and J by 3 bases; unmatched bases: 4. In DNA, the CDR3 is TGTGCCAGCAAGACAGGGCAGACAGATACGCAGTATTTT. As protein: CASKTGQTDTQYF.

In DNA form, the CDR3 reads TGTGCCAGCAGCGTAACGGGACAGCCAAACACCGGGGAGCTGTTTTTT. This translates into CASSVTGQPNTGELFF. The gene calls are TRBV9 and TRBJ2-2; 7 bases agree with TRBD1. The CDR3 spans 16 residues. The germline CDR1 and CDR2 sequences are SGDLS and YYNGEE. The V gene end was trimmed by 1 base and the J gene end by 2 bases; junction bases not matched to a gene: 5.

This clone has only a few counts. The chain is built from TRBV6-4 and TRBJ1-2; TRBD1 matches at 9 bases. The CDR3 length is 15 residues. Trimming took 7 bases from V and 7 from J; bases not matched to a gene: 13. Per the germline V gene, CDR1 is MRHNA and CDR2 is SNTAGT. The CDR3 is CASIEPGTGLCGYTF. DNA of the CDR3: TGTGCCAGCATCGAACCTGGGACAGGGCTTTGTGGCTACACCTTC.

The chain has TRBV7-9 and TRBJ2-1, with 8 positions matching TRBD2. The germline V gene has CDR1 SEHNR and CDR2 FQNEAQ (reference sequence). After removal of 10 bases from V and 7 bases from J, the junction contained 12 bases not matched to a gene. The CDR3 is 14 amino acids. The CDR3 nucleotides are TGTGCCACCCCCGGTCTAGCGGGTTCTAATGAGCAGTTCTTC. Translation gives CATPGLAGSNEQFF.

Only a few counts were recorded for this clone. The V and J genes are TRBV24-1 and TRBJ1-5; no reliable D call. CDR1 is KGHDR, CDR2 SFDVKD, per germline. The CDR3 is made up of 13 amino acids. V was pared by 11 bases and J by 1 base, with 11 bases between. CDR3 region: CASAQGSNQPQHF. The CDR3, as DNA: TGTGCCAGCGCCCAAGGGAGCAATCAGCCCCAGCATTTT.

By share of the sample, this clone is medium-sized. CDR3 protein: CASSEWETEAFF. The CDR3 nucleotides read TGTGCCAGCAGTGAGTGGGAGACTGAAGCTTTCTTT. The V gene is TRBV2, the J gene TRBJ1-1, with D uncertain. The ends were cut back, 3 bases at V and 5 bases at J, with 7 bases in the middle. There are 12 residues in the CDR3. Germline V lookup: CDR1 SNHLY, CDR2 FYNNEI.

This clone has a handful of counts. The chain recombines TRBV5-4 with TRBJ1-5; 8 bases fit TRBD1. V lost 4 bases to trimming and J lost 2 bases; unmatched junction nucleotides: 2. This CDR3 is built from 14 residues. Per germline, CDR1 SGHNT and CDR2 YYREEE (reference sequence). Here the CDR3 DNA reads TGTGCCAGCAGCCCGGACAGGGGCAATCAGCCCCAGCATTTT. As protein: CASSPDRGNQPQHF.

V is TRBV30 and J is TRBJ1-5; D is ambiguous. The germline gives CDR1 GTSNPN, CDR2 SVGIG (reference sequence). The V end lost 3 bases, the J end lost 7 bases, and 13 bases lay between the germline ends. The CDR3 is made up of 13 amino acids. CDR3 residues: CAWRDNAAQPQHF. CDR3 DNA: TGTGCCTGGAGAGACAACGCGGCCCAGCCCCAGCATTTT.

This clone showed up just once. The V gene is TRBV11-3, the J gene TRBJ2-3; 8 bases align to TRBD2. The germline V gene encodes CDR1 SGHNT and CDR2 YENEEA. Trimming at V came to 5 bases and at J to 0 bases, leaving 13 bases not matched to a gene. This CDR3 is built from 18 residues. CDR3 region: CASSPRFSGMPSTDTQYF. The CDR3 DNA follows: TGTGCCAGCAGCCCCAGGTTTAGCGGGATGCCTAGCACAGATACGCAGTATTTT.

In DNA, the CDR3 is TGTGCCAGCAGTGAAGCTCCGGGGGTCCGCTCTGATACGCAGTATTTT. As protein: CASSEAPGVRSDTQYF. The chain joins TRBV2 to TRBJ2-3, with a possible D match to TRBD2 (6 bases). The CDR3 has 16 residues. Germline V gives CDR1 SNHLY, CDR2 FYNNEI. V was pared by 0 bases and J by 6 bases, with 16 bases between.

The V and J genes are TRBV6-4 and TRBJ2-3; TRBD2 matches 7 bases. CDR1 and CDR2 (germline): MRHNA, SNTAGT. Trimming cost V 6 bases and J 1 base; bases outside gene matches: 4. The CDR3 is 14 amino acids. The DNA of the CDR3 is TGTGCCAGCAGCGGACTAGGGGGCACAGATACGCAGTATTTT. As protein: CASSGLGGTDTQYF.